This T cell receptor beta chain was obtained from a study of T-cell reconstitution after alpha-beta-depleted transplantation in children. Unique molecular identifiers featured in how the TCRbeta library was prepared. TCRdb independently ran MiXCR on the PCR reads; one entry per CDR3 protein. Found here are hundreds of thousands of distinct CDR3 sequences, around 19% of them singletons; the top ten hold 3.3%. The germline V and J ends were trimmed by 5 bases and 6 bases, with 21 bases remaining between them. The CDR3 loop spans 16 amino acids. CDR1 SGHTA and CDR2 FQGNSA come from the germline V gene. The chain uses TRBV7-2 and TRBJ2-3; D not certain. The sample was PBMCs from the stem cell graft donor, taken from the stem cell graft. This clonotype was sampled from a human donor who donated a stem cell graft to a child with acute lymphoblastic leukemia. Here the CDR3 reads CASSPKVSSFPDTQYF. DNA of the CDR3: TGTGCCAGCAGCCCCAAGGTGTCCAGTTTCCCCGATACGCAGTATTTT.